These 21 T cell receptor beta chains were sequenced from one sample in a study of molecular identifiers for immune sequencing clone quantification. TCRdb independently ran MiXCR on the PCR reads; one entry per CDR3 protein. The sample holds approximately 550,000 distinct CDR3 sequences, around 23% seen once. Sample: naive CD8+ T cells from blood, with Jurkat cell RNA spiked in. The subset here: FACS-sorted CD8+CD4-CCR7+CD45RA+ naive T cells. Receptors originate from a human donor in good health. Some libraries in this study had Jurkat cell RNA spiked in.

This clonotype was recorded a few times. The chain uses TRBV4-1 and TRBJ2-6; the D gene is possibly TRBD1 (5 bases). V was clipped by 1 base and J by 1 base, with 11 bases between them. CDR3 size: 17 residues. Germline-derived CDR1 and CDR2 are MGHRA and YSYEKL. DNA for the CDR3: TGCGCCAGCAGCCAAGTAGCAACAGGTTCTGGGGCCAACGTCCTGACTTTC. It translates to CASSQVATGSGANVLTF.

The chain links TRBV30 to TRBJ2-7; perhaps TRBD2 as D (6 bases). V dropped 2 bases and J dropped 2 bases, with 22 bases sitting between them. This CDR3 spans 17 amino acids. Germline V gives CDR1 GTSNPN, CDR2 SVGIG (reference sequence). CDR3 loop: CAWSTTTHGGSPYEQYF. In nucleotides, the CDR3 is TGTGCCTGGAGTACAACAACCCACGGGGGAAGCCCCTACGAGCAGTACTTC.

This clonotype was observed once. V and J are TRBV3-2 and TRBJ2-7; the D call TRBD1 from the table was never checked on the DNA. TRBV3-2 is a documented pseudogene. The CDR3 extends over 15 amino acids. The DNA for the CDR3 is TGTGCCAGCAGCCAGCCCCCTAGCGCGAACTACGAGCAGTACTTC. As protein: CASSQPPSANYEQYF.

This clonotype was seen a few times. This chain joins TRBV7-8 and TRBJ1-1; D gene ambiguous. V lost 0 bases and J 1 base, leaving 6 bases between the germline ends. From germline, CDR1 is SGHVS and CDR2 FQNEAQ. This CDR3 has 14 amino acids. CDR3 sequence reads: CASSLAYGNTEAFF. DNA for the CDR3: TGTGCCAGCAGCTTAGCGTATGGGAACACTGAAGCTTTCTTT.

This clonotype was counted between two and nine times. J is TRBJ2-3 and V is TRBV7-3; TRBD2 aligns across 9 bases. The CDR3 is made up of 17 amino acids. Germline trimming cut 3 bases from V and 0 bases from J; bases unmatched to any gene: 7. The germline V gene encodes CDR1 SGHTA and CDR2 FQGTGA. CDR3 in DNA: TGTGCCAGCAGCTTTATAGCGGGAGTCAATAGCACAGATACGCAGTATTTT. It specifies CASSFIAGVNSTDTQYF.

A few counts support this clonotype. The chain couples TRBV28 to TRBJ2-2; 8 bases are a match to TRBD1. CDR3 size: 15 residues. Trimming removed 6 bases from V and 5 bases from J; junction bases left unmatched: 8. CDR1 is MDHEN, CDR2 SYDVKM, per germline. CDR3 DNA sequence: TGTGCCAGCAGCCTCAGGGGGCGCTTGACCGGGGAGCTGTTTTTT. Amino acids: CASSLRGRLTGELFF.

The chain combines TRBV7-9 with TRBJ2-7, with a tentative D call TRBD2 (6 bases). V lost 5 bases to trimming and J lost 1 base, with 18 bases between them. The germline V gene has CDR1 SEHNR and CDR2 FQNEAQ (reference sequence). The CDR3 is 16 residues long. The CDR3 region has the DNA TGTGCCAGCAGCCCTCCAGGGCGGGGTGGTTCCTACGAGCAGTACTTC. This translates into CASSPPGRGGSYEQYF.

As to this clonotype: At one end the junction does not follow the germline gene, possibly because of a read error. This chain links TRBV6-1 with TRBJ2-5, with D perhaps TRBD1 (6 bases). The CDR3 has 16 residues. Germline V gene sequence: CDR1 MNHNS, CDR2 SASEGT. The CDR3 bases are TGTGCCAGTCTGACAGGCGCCCACGCGTACCAAGAGGCCCAGTACTTC. It yields the protein CASLTGAHAYQEAQYF.

This clonotype occurred many times. This chain uses TRBV7-6 with TRBJ2-5, with a possible D match to TRBD1 (5 bases). Per germline, CDR1 SGHVS and CDR2 FNYEAQ. V shed 1 base and J shed 4 bases, with 10 bases lying between them. The CDR3 has 14 amino acids. As DNA, the CDR3 is TGTGCCAGCAGCTTAGGGGCAGGGCCAGAGACCCAGTACTTC. Translation: CASSLGAGPETQYF.

The CDR3 spells CASANTSGNAKNIQYF. CDR3 DNA: TGCGCCAGCGCTAACACTAGCGGGAACGCCAAAAACATTCAGTACTTC. The rearrangement uses TRBV5-1 and TRBJ2-4; 10 nucleotides agree with TRBD2. The CDR3 has 16 residues. Per the germline V gene, CDR1 is SGHRS and CDR2 is YFSETQ. V shed 7 bases, J shed 1 base, and the junction held 8 bases outside the gene matches.

This clonotype has just one count. The chain employs TRBV9 and TRBJ1-1; D gene uncertain. This CDR3 is 14 amino acids long. Germline V gene lookup returns CDR1 SGDLS and CDR2 YYNGEE. Trimming shortened V by 0 bases and J by 1 base, and 7 bases separated the two germline ends. The CDR3 loop reads CASSVAVPNTEAFF. In DNA, the CDR3 is TGTGCCAGCAGCGTAGCGGTTCCGAACACTGAAGCTTTCTTT. Drawing the rest from reference TRBV9 and TRBJ1-1, the complete variable domain is DSGVTQTPKHLITATGQRVTLRCSPRSGDLSVYWYQQSLDQGLQFLIQYYNGEERAKGNILERFSAQQFPDLHSELNLSSLELGDSALYFCASSVAVPNTEAFFGQGTRLTVV.

This clonotype was counted a single time. The final CDR3 position lacks the conserved phenylalanine or tryptophan, pointing to a likely read error. CDR3 residues: CATRNTEAFL. The CDR3, as DNA: TGTGCCACTCGTAACACTGAAGCTTTCCTT. The chain carries TRBV12-3 or TRBV12-4 and TRBJ1-1; D remains unclear. CDR3 size: 10 residues. The V and J ends lost 10 bases and 2 bases respectively, with 5 bases between them.

V gene TRBV4-3 combines with J gene TRBJ2-7, with D tentatively TRBD2 (6 bases). This CDR3 has 14 amino acids. The germline V and J ends were trimmed by 5 bases and 2 bases, with 13 bases remaining between them. Germline loops: CDR1 LGHNA, CDR2 YSLEER. CDR3 region: CASSAGRLTYEQYF. The CDR3 DNA reads TGCGCCAGCAGCGCGGGACGTCTGACCTACGAGCAGTACTTC.

This clonotype was picked up many times. The rearrangement uses TRBV6-5 and TRBJ2-7; no definite D call. CDR1 and CDR2 (germline): MNHEY, SVGAGI. The CDR3 runs 15 residues. V was trimmed by 0 bases and J by 2 bases, leaving 11 bases between them. CDR3 bases: TGTGCCAGCAGTTACTCGATCGAGCCAGCCTACGAGCAGTACTTC. Its translation is CASSYSIEPAYEQYF.

This clonotype was seen many times. The chain combines TRBV7-2 with TRBJ2-1; 10 bases fit TRBD2. Germline V CDR1 and CDR2: SGHTA, FQGNSA. The CDR3 length is 15 residues. The V segment lost 2 bases and the J segment 6 bases; nucleotides outside the gene matches: 4. The CDR3 reads CASSLYGLAVNEQFF. The CDR3 nucleotides are TGTGCCAGCAGCTTATACGGACTAGCGGTCAATGAGCAGTTCTTC.

This clonotype was seen a handful of times. V and J are TRBV6-2 or TRBV6-3 and TRBJ2-7; D remains ambiguous. Germline values: CDR1 MNHEY, CDR2 SVGEGT. The CDR3 loop spans 11 amino acids. Between the trimmed V and J ends, which lost 2 bases and 5 bases, there was a span of 4 bases. The CDR3 DNA reads TGTGCCAGCAGTTACCCCGACGAGCAGTACTTC. This translates into CASSYPDEQYF.

The table lists this clonotype with many counts. The rearrangement uses TRBV2 and TRBJ2-3; no firm D call. Deletions cut 8 bases from V and 2 bases from J, with 14 bases between. CDR1 and CDR2 (germline): SNHLY, FYNNEI. This CDR3 comprises 14 residues. This CDR3 is CASQSRGTTDTQYF. CDR3 nucleotides: TGTGCCAGCCAATCGAGAGGCACCACAGATACGCAGTATTTT.

This clonotype was found many times. This rearrangement joins TRBV20-1 to TRBJ2-2; TRBD1 matches at 7 bases. The ends lost 0 bases at V and 5 bases at J; junction bases unmatched: 6. Germline-derived CDR1 and CDR2 are DFQATT and SNEGSKA (reference sequence). This CDR3 has 15 residues. This CDR3 is CSAREDRVGTGELFF. CDR3 nucleotide sequence: TGCAGTGCTAGAGAAGACAGGGTCGGAACCGGGGAGCTGTTTTTT.

As to this clonotype: The limits of the CDR3 on the DNA are not certain, so only TCRdb's listed CDR3 is given. The CDR3 is CASSKVGTGTLYEQCF. V is TRBV19 and J is TRBJ2-7; the DNA was not used to check the table's D call, TRBD1. From germline, CDR1 is LNHDA and CDR2 SQIVND (reference sequence). Inclusive of both ends, the CDR3 amounts to 16 amino acids.

CDR3 amino acids: CASSPTVAVMNTEAFF. CDR3 in DNA: TGTGCCAGCAGCCCGACAGTGGCAGTGATGAACACTGAAGCTTTCTTT. The rearrangement uses TRBV7-6 and TRBJ1-1; weak D call: TRBD1 (5 bases). CDR3 length equals 16 residues. The V end was cut by 5 bases, the J end by 0 bases, with 16 bases between. Looked up from germline, CDR1 is SGHVS and CDR2 is FNYEAQ.

As to this clonotype: The CDR3 carries no conserved terminal phenylalanine or tryptophan, so it likely arises from a read error. The V call is TRBV6-1, the J call TRBJ1-6; 7 bases are shared with TRBD1. Germline CDR1 and CDR2: MNHNS and SASEGT. V lost 1 base to trimming and J lost 7 bases; unmatched junction nucleotides: 4. The CDR3 contains 15 residues. The CDR3 nucleotides read TGTGCCAGCAGTGAAGGGACAGGACCCAATTCACCCCTCCACCTT. It codes for CASSEGTGPNSPLHL.